Listed below are T cell receptor beta chains from one sample, sequenced in a study of blood T cell repertoires in COVID-19. The table came from immunoSEQ multiplex PCR; TCRdb's copy has only in-frame clones and leaves some out. The sample has 64,000 or so clones; less than 85% are singletons. The sequencing input was peripheral blood. Every receptor here comes from a human donor in a cohort sampled during active COVID-19. Both conserved end residues are part of each CDR3. The order of the fields is V gene, clone size, J gene, D gene, CDR3 protein, CDR3 DNA. A D gene is named only where the DNA matches it firmly. Size is omitted from some rows. Given values are once, few, many or a class for expanded clones.

>TRBV5-1|-|TRBJ2-1|TRBD1
CASSLDRGVSNEQFF
TGCGCCAGCAGCTTGGACAGGGGGGTCTCTAATGAGCAGTTCTTC
>TRBV6-2/TRBV6-3|-|TRBJ2-2|-
CASSYSRRSSGNTGELFF
TGTGCCAGCAGTTACTCTCGGCGGAGTAGCGGTAACACCGGGGAGCTGTTTTTT
>TRBV18|once|TRBJ2-2|-
CASSGGLGTGELFF
TGTGCCAGCTCGGGCGGGCTAGGCACCGGGGAGCTGTTTTTT
>TRBV29-1|-|TRBJ1-1|-
CSVDTGFTEAFF
TGCAGCGTTGATACAGGGTTCACTGAAGCTTTCTTT
>TRBV18|-|TRBJ2-1|-
CASSPSLNEQFF
TGTGCCAGCTCACCATCCTTGAATGAGCAGTTCTTC
>TRBV27|-|TRBJ2-7|-
CASSLSGSDSYEQYF
TGTGCCAGCAGTTTATCGGGCAGTGACTCCTACGAGCAGTACTTC
>TRBV7-2|few|TRBJ2-4|-
CASSLDAGSLAKNIQYF
TGTGCCAGCAGCTTGGATGCAGGGTCTTTAGCCAAAAACATTCAGTACTTC
>TRBV6-5|few|TRBJ2-3|TRBD2
CASRPLAVSTDTQYF
TGTGCCAGCAGGCCACTAGCGGTTAGCACAGATACGCAGTATTTT
>TRBV10-3|-|TRBJ2-1|-
CAISGDSPTNEQFF
TGTGCCATCAGTGGTGATTCCCCGACTAATGAGCAGTTCTTC
>TRBV27|-|TRBJ2-7|-
CASSPWPGKSYEQYF
TGTGCCAGCAGTCCCTGGCCAGGAAAATCCTACGAGCAGTACTTC
>TRBV7-2|-|TRBJ2-1|-
CASRSGDTPYNEQFF
TGTGCCAGCAGATCAGGGGACACGCCCTACAATGAGCAGTTCTTC
>TRBV5-1|-|TRBJ2-1|TRBD2
CASSLSGRPPNEQFF
TGCGCCAGCAGCTTGAGCGGGAGGCCCCCCAATGAGCAGTTCTTC
>TRBV15|-|TRBJ1-2|-
CATSRDYGGGGYTF
TGTGCCACCAGCAGAGATTATGGGGGAGGAGGCTACACCTTC
>TRBV19|-|TRBJ1-4|TRBD1
CASSPWTGGDEKLFF
TGTGCCAGTAGTCCTTGGACAGGGGGAGATGAAAAACTGTTTTTT
>TRBV7-2|-|TRBJ1-2|TRBD1
CASSNRDRGRHGYTF
TGTGCCAGCAGCAACCGGGACAGGGGGCGACATGGCTACACCTTC
>TRBV27|-|TRBJ2-2|TRBD1
CASRTRTGSPGELFF
TGTGCCAGCAGGACGAGGACAGGGAGCCCCGGGGAGCTGTTTTTT
>TRBV9|few|TRBJ2-5|TRBD1
CASSVDGTGRETQYF
TGTGCCAGCAGCGTGGACGGGACAGGAAGAGAGACCCAGTACTTC
>TRBV11-3|-|TRBJ2-7|TRBD2
CASSLVTSGPYEQYF
TGTGCCAGCAGCTTAGTGACTAGCGGCCCCTACGAGCAGTACTTC
>TRBV7-9|-|TRBJ2-7|-
CASSLQEGLLTYEQYF
TGTGCCAGCAGCTTACAGGAAGGACTATTGACCTACGAGCAGTACTTC
>TRBV19|few|TRBJ1-5|-
CASDWGISSGQPQHF
TGTGCCAGTGATTGGGGAATTAGTTCGGGACAGCCCCAGCATTTT
>TRBV13|-|TRBJ2-7|-
CASSFQTYEQYF
TGTGCCAGCAGCTTTCAGACCTACGAGCAGTACTTC
>TRBV27|-|TRBJ2-5|TRBD1
CASSFWDRRETQYF
TGTGCCAGCAGTTTTTGGGACAGGCGAGAGACCCAGTACTTC